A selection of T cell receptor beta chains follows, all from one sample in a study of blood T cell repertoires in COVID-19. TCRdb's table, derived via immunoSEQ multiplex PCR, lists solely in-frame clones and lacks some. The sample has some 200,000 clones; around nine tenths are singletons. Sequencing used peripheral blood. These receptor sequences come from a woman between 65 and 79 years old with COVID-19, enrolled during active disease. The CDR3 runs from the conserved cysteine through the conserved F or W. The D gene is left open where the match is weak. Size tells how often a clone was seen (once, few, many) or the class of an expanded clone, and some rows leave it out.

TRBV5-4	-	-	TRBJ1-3	TGTGCCAGCAGCTTGTCGGCGGAGGACTCTGGAAACACCATATATTTT	CASSLSAEDSGNTIYF
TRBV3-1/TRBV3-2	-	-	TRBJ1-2	TGTGCCAGCAGCCAAGGAGCCAGGGCGGTCTATGGCTACACCTTC	CASSQGARAVYGYTF
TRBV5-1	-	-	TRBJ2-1	TGCGCCAGCAGCTTGGTCGCGCAGGCCTCCTACAATGAGCAGTTCTTC	CASSLVAQASYNEQFF
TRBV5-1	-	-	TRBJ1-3	TGCGCCAGCAGCTTGGGAGCGGGACTTAGCTCTGGAAACACCATATATTTT	CASSLGAGLSSGNTIYF
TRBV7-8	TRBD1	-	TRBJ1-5	TGTGCCAGCAGCTTAACAGGGGTATATCAGCCCCAGCATTTT	CASSLTGVYQPQHF
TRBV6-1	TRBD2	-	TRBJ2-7	TGTGCCAGCAGTGAACAAGCGGGAGGGAACTACGAGCAGTACTTC	CASSEQAGGNYEQYF
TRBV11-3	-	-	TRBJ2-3	TGTGCCAGCAGCTCCGATAGCTACACAGATACGCAGTATTTT	CASSSDSYTDTQYF
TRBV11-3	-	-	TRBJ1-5	TGTGCCAGCAGCTTGGACAGCGGTAACAATCAGCCCCAGCATTTT	CASSLDSGNNQPQHF
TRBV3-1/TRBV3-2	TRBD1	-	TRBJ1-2	TGTGCCAGCAGCAGGGACAGGGGGCTTGGCTACACCTTC	CASSRDRGLGYTF
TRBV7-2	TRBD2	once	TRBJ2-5	TGTGCCAGCAGCGCACTAGCGGACGATCAAGAGACCCAGTACTTC	CASSALADDQETQYF
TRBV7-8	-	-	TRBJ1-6	TGTGCCAGCAGCTTAAGTAACGGCGGGTCAAATTCACCCCTCCACTTT	CASSLSNGGSNSPLHF
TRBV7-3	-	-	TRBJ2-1	TGTGCCAGCAGCTTAGTTTACAAGGACGGGGATCAGTTCTTC	CASSLVYKDGDQFF
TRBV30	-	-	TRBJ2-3	TGTGCCTGGAGTGTATCGGGACTCCCCACAGATACGCAGTATTTT	CAWSVSGLPTDTQYF
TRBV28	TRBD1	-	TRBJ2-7	TGTGCCAGCAGTTCCCCGGGGGACAGGGCTGTGCAGTACTTC	CASSSPGDRAVQYF
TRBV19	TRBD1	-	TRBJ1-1	TGTGCCAGTAGTATGCCGGTCGACAGGGGCCGCCATAAGAACACTGAAGCTTTCTTT	CASSMPVDRGRHKNTEAFF
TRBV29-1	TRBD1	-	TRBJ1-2	TGCAGCGTTGAAAGAGGGCAGGGGGCGCATGACTATGGCTACACCTTC	CSVERGQGAHDYGYTF
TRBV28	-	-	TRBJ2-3	TGTGCCAGCAGCACGACGGGACACAGCACAGATACGCAGTATTTT	CASSTTGHSTDTQYF
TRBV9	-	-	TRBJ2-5	TGTGCCAGCAGCGTAGGGCAGACCCAGTACTTC	CASSVGQTQYF
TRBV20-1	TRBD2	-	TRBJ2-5	TGCAGTGCTAGTTGGCTAGCGGGAGGGTTCGTTGAGACCCAGTACTTC	CSASWLAGGFVETQYF
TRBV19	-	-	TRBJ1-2	TGTGCCAGTAGGCCCAGGCCTACTCCCTATGGCTACACCTTC	CASRPRPTPYGYTF
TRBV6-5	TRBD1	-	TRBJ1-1	TGTGCCAGCAGTTCAGGGGGTTTTTACACTGAAGCTTTCTTT	CASSSGGFYTEAFF
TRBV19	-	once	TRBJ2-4	TGTGCCAGTAGTACCCTCAGTCCCAGGGCCAAAAACATTCAGTACTTC	CASSTLSPRAKNIQYF
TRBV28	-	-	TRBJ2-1	TGTGCCAGCAGTTTTTCGATCGATCTATCTAATGAGCAGTTCTTC	CASSFSIDLSNEQFF
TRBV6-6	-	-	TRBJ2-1	TGTGCCAGCAGGCAGGGACTTAAAAGGGCCAATGAGCAGTTCTTC	CASRQGLKRANEQFF
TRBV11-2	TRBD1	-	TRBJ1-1	TGTGCCAGCAGTCGGGGACAGGGGGCGCGAGCTTTCTTT	CASSRGQGARAFF
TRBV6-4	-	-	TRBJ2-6	TGTGCCAGCAGTGAGGGGGCGGGGGCCAACGTCCTGACTTTC	CASSEGAGANVLTF
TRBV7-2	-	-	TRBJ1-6	TGTGCCAGCAGCTTAGGGCTAGTATATAATTCACCCCTCCACTTT	CASSLGLVYNSPLHF
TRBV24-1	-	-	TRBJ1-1	TGTGCCACCAGTGACTGCCCGGTAGATAACACTGAAGCTTTCTTT	CATSDCPVDNTEAFF
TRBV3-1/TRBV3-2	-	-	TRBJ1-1	TGTGCCAGCAGCCAAGGTGTCCGCGGAGCTTTCTTT	CASSQGVRGAFF
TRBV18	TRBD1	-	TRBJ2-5	TGTGCCAGCTCATCCCAACAGGGGGCAGGGGAGACCCAGTACTTC	CASSSQQGAGETQYF
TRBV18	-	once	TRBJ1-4	TGTGCCAGCTCACGTCAAGCGCCACCAACTAATGAAAAACTGTTTTTT	CASSRQAPPTNEKLFF
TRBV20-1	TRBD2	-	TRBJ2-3	TGCAGTGCTAGTCCGGCTAGCGGGAGTAAGACAGATACGCAGTATTTT	CSASPASGSKTDTQYF
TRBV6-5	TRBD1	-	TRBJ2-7	TGTGCCAGCAGGACAGGGGGTACCCACGAGCAGTACTTC	CASRTGGTHEQYF
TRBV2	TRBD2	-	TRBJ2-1	TGTGCCAGCAGCGGGCCTAGCGGAGACTCCTACAATGAGCAGTTCTTC	CASSGPSGDSYNEQFF
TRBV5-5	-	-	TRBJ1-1	TGTGCCAGCAGCTTGACTGCGACAGGTTTAACTGAAGCTTTCTTT	CASSLTATGLTEAFF